A selection of T cell receptor beta chains follows, all from one sample in a study of T cell responses to AZD1222 COVID-19 vaccine. Only in-frame clones appear in the TCRdb table, and some are missing; sequencing was by immunoSEQ multiplex PCR. The table records approximately 200,000 clones, less than 95% of them present only once. Here the sequenced sample was peripheral blood, taken 28 days after the second dose of the MenACWY control vaccine. These receptors all stem from an adult who received the MenACWY meningococcal vaccine as a control. CDR3s include the opening cysteine and the closing phenylalanine or tryptophan. The D gene is left open where the match is weak. Clone size is stated in some rows and not others, as once, few, many or a class when expanded.

d_call j_call clone_size v_call cdr3_nt cdr3_aa
. TRBJ2-2 . TRBV13 TGTGCCAGCAGCCCTAGGGGGGGTAACACCGGGGAGCTGTTTTTT CASSPRGGNTGELFF
. TRBJ1-5 . TRBV20-1 TGCAGTGCTAGTGCGACAGCTTATAGCAATCAGCCCCAGCATTTT CSASATAYSNQPQHF
. TRBJ1-6 . TRBV6-2/TRBV6-3 TGTGCCAGCAGTTACAGAAGCTCCTATAATTCACCCCTCCACTTT CASSYRSSYNSPLHF
TRBD1 TRBJ1-1 . TRBV6-6 TGTGCCAGCAGTATGACAGGGGGTTACACTGAAGCTTTCTTT CASSMTGGYTEAFF
TRBD1 TRBJ1-2 . TRBV28 TGTGCCAGCAGCTTGGGACAGGAAAGCGTCTATGGCTACACCTTC CASSLGQESVYGYTF
TRBD1 TRBJ2-5 . TRBV4-2 TGTGCCAGCAGCCGAGGGGGCTCTGAGACCCAGTACTTC CASSRGGSETQYF
. TRBJ2-7 . TRBV7-8 TGTGCCAGCAGCTACTTAGGGACCGCCTACGAGCAGTACTTC CASSYLGTAYEQYF
. TRBJ2-3 . TRBV7-9 TGTGCCAGCAGCCTCACCCGGGACATAATCACAGATACGCAGTATTTT CASSLTRDIITDTQYF
. TRBJ2-5 . TRBV6-5 TGTGCCACCGATGTGGGGGCGGAGACCCAGTACTTC CATDVGAETQYF
TRBD2 TRBJ2-7 . TRBV4-2 TGTGCCAGCAGCCAAGATGCCCAACCGGGACTAGCGGGAGGGGCCTACGAGCAGTACTTC CASSQDAQPGLAGGAYEQYF
TRBD2 TRBJ2-2 . TRBV7-2 TGTGCCAGCAGCGCCGGGACTAGCGGGATTCGGGGGGAGCTGTTTTTT CASSAGTSGIRGELFF
. TRBJ1-6 . TRBV14 TGTGCCAGCAGCCAAGAGGGGGGAGCCCTTTCACCCCTCCACTTT CASSQEGGALSPLHF
. TRBJ1-2 . TRBV2 TGTGCCAGCAGGGGCAGGGTATCCTATGGCTACACCTTC CASRGRVSYGYTF
TRBD1 TRBJ1-3 . TRBV30 TGTGCCTGGACCAGGGACAGTGGAAACACCATATATTTT CAWTRDSGNTIYF
. TRBJ2-3 . TRBV2 TGTGCCAGAGCCCCCCAGGAGCAGTATTTT CARAPQEQYF
TRBD1 TRBJ1-5 once TRBV6-6 TGTGCCAGCAGTCGAACCGGGACAGGGGACACTTATAGCAATCAGCCCCAGCATTTT CASSRTGTGDTYSNQPQHF
TRBD1 TRBJ2-1 . TRBV6-1 TGTGCCAGCAGTGCGGGATCAATCGGGACAGTGGTTTACAATGAGCAGTTCTTC CASSAGSIGTVVYNEQFF
TRBD1 TRBJ2-3 . TRBV7-9 TGTGCCAGCAGCTCCGGACAGGGGGCCACAGATACGCAGTATTTT CASSSGQGATDTQYF
. TRBJ1-5 once TRBV28 TGTGCCAGCAGGGGCGCAGGCGGTAATGGCAATCAGCCCCAGCATTTT CASRGAGGNGNQPQHF
. TRBJ1-2 . TRBV6-5 TGTGCCAGCAGTTCCAAACAGGGAGCTAACTATGGCTACACCTTC CASSSKQGANYGYTF
. TRBJ2-7 . TRBV28 TGTGCCAGCGGAACGGAATGGGAGCAGTACTTC CASGTEWEQYF
. TRBJ1-1 . TRBV29-1 TGCAGCGTTGTCAGGGCTATGAACACTGAAGCTTTCTTT CSVVRAMNTEAFF
. TRBJ1-2 . TRBV6-5 TGTGCCAGCAGTCTCAGGGTAGCTAACTATGGCTACACCTTC CASSLRVANYGYTF
TRBD1 TRBJ1-6 once TRBV5-1 TGCGCCAGCAGCCACGAGACAGGGTCGGGCTCACCCCTCCACTTT CASSHETGSGSPLHF
. TRBJ1-5 . TRBV7-3 TGTGCCAGCAGCTTAAACAATCAGCCCCAGCATTTT CASSLNNQPQHF
TRBD1 TRBJ1-6 . TRBV5-6 TGTGCCAGCAGCTTTCGACAGGGGAGAGGGGAACCCCTCCACTTT CASSFRQGRGEPLHF
. TRBJ1-1 . TRBV11-2 TGTGCCAGCAGCTTAGGCACATTCATGAACACTGAAGCTTTCTTT CASSLGTFMNTEAFF
. TRBJ1-3 once TRBV10-3 TGTGCCATCAGTGTTTCAGGGTTGGATGGAAACACCATATATTTT CAISVSGLDGNTIYF
. TRBJ2-7 . TRBV11-2 TGTGCCAGCAGCCTCATCTACGAGCAGTACTTC CASSLIYEQYF
. TRBJ1-6 . TRBV7-9 TGTGCCAGCAGCTCAACAGGAAATTCACCCCTCCACTTT CASSSTGNSPLHF
. TRBJ2-1 . TRBV9 TGTGCCAGCAGCCAGGATGGTCTCTCCTACAATGAGCAGTTCTTC CASSQDGLSYNEQFF
TRBD1 TRBJ1-5 . TRBV27 TGTGCCAGCAGTTTTCGGCTCCCGACAGGGGGACTTACACCCCAGCATTTT CASSFRLPTGGLTPQHF
. TRBJ1-2 . TRBV7-2 TGTGCCAGCAGCCTCGTCGCCTATGGCTACACCTTC CASSLVAYGYTF
TRBD1 TRBJ1-1 . TRBV6-5 TGTGCCAGCAGTTACTCCGGACAGGGGGGCACTGAAGCTTTCTTT CASSYSGQGGTEAFF
. TRBJ2-7 . TRBV4-1 TGCGCCAGCAGCCAAGATCACGTTCGGGCCGGGAGTCTCTACGAGCAGTACTTC CASSQDHVRAGSLYEQYF
. TRBJ2-1 once TRBV5-4 TGTGCCAGCAGCTTAGGGGTCAATGAGCAGTTCTTC CASSLGVNEQFF
. TRBJ1-1 . TRBV12-3/TRBV12-4 TGTGCCAGCAGTTTCTCCCACGAAGCTTTCTTT CASSFSHEAFF
TRBD2 TRBJ2-7 . TRBV5-6 TGTGCCAGCAGCTTGGCGACTAGCGGCACCTACGAGCAGTACTTC CASSLATSGTYEQYF
TRBD2 TRBJ2-1 . TRBV3-1/TRBV3-2 TGTGCCAGCAGCCAAGGGGCGGGAGAGTACAATGAGCAGTTCTTC CASSQGAGEYNEQFF
. TRBJ1-5 . TRBV19 TGTGCCAGTAGTTGGGGGGGCCTGAATCAGCCCCAGCATTTT CASSWGGLNQPQHF
TRBD2 TRBJ2-2 once TRBV5-1 TGCGCCAGCAGCTTGGGATTAGCGGGAGGGCCGACCGGGGAGCTGTTTTTT CASSLGLAGGPTGELFF